The 30 T cell receptor beta chains below were found in one sample sequenced in a study of cytomegalovirus exposure and HLA in healthy donors (dated by TCRdb to 2015 to 2018). Receptors were amplified or captured by the immunoSEQ multiplex PCR assay. The multiplex PCR relied on a mix of 60 forward primers for TCR Vbeta segments and 13 reverse primers for TCR Jbeta segments. Held by TCRdb, this immuneACCESS table contains in-frame sequences only and omits some clones. Under half of the omission traces to an unresolved V gene where checked; the cause of the rest is unknown. The sample table shows over 110,000 clones, and 79% are seen once. 3% to 4% of the sample comes from the top ten. The material sequenced was PBMCs. These receptors were obtained from a female donor in good health and CMV-seronegative.

The chain uses TRBV5-1 and TRBJ2-7; D may be TRBD1 (6 bases). CDR1 is SGHRS, CDR2 YFSETQ, per germline. V gave up 1 base and J gave up 4 bases, with 12 bases separating them. The length of the CDR3 is 14 residues. CDR3 amino acids: CASSLQGLGYEQYF. DNA of the CDR3: TGCGCCAGCAGCTTGCAGGGGCTAGGATACGAGCAGTACTTC.

V gene TRBV5-6 combines with J gene TRBJ1-2; D unresolved. The V gene lost 2 bases and the J gene lost 4 bases, with 12 bases spanning the gap. CDR3 length: 14 residues. From germline, CDR1 is SGHDT and CDR2 YYEEEE. Here the CDR3 reads CASSFPGSPYGYTF. Here the CDR3 DNA reads TGTGCCAGCAGCTTTCCCGGGAGCCCCTATGGCTACACCTTC.

The genes are TRBV19 and TRBJ2-2; 7 nucleotides match TRBD2. J lost 4 bases, V lost 4 bases, and 6 bases had no gene match. Germline assignment: CDR1 LNHDA and CDR2 SQIVND (reference sequence). The CDR3 contains 15 residues. The CDR3 region has the DNA TGTGCCAGTAGTACGTCTAGCGGAGGCACCGGGGAGCTGTTTTTT. Amino acids: CASSTSSGGTGELFF.

The V gene is TRBV10-3, the J gene TRBJ1-5; tentative D call: TRBD1 (5 bases). V was pared by 6 bases and J by 5 bases, with 14 bases between. The CDR3 totals 14 residues. CDR1 ENHRY and CDR2 SYGVKD come from the germline V gene. CDR3 in amino acids: CAIRREGRDQPQHF. The DNA of the CDR3 is TGTGCCATCAGGCGGGAGGGGCGCGATCAGCCCCAGCATTTT.

The V call is TRBV7-6, the J call TRBJ1-3; D is unclear. The CDR3 covers 14 residues. V shed 5 bases and J shed 0 bases, with 8 bases lying between them. Germline V gives CDR1 SGHVS, CDR2 FNYEAQ. The CDR3 here is CASSRASSGNTIYF. The DNA for the CDR3 is TGTGCCAGCAGCCGCGCCTCCTCTGGAAACACCATATATTTT.

The chain has TRBV19 and TRBJ1-2, with 8 bases identical to TRBD1. Losses at the gene ends were 1 base for V and 5 bases for J; bases not matched to a gene: 3. This CDR3 contains 14 residues. Germline V gene sequence: CDR1 LNHDA, CDR2 SQIVND (reference sequence). The CDR3 is CASSIGGQGYGYTF. The CDR3 DNA is TGTGCCAGTAGTATAGGAGGACAGGGTTATGGCTACACCTTC.

The V and J genes are TRBV5-6 and TRBJ2-7; 8 bases are shared with TRBD2. Trimming cost V 3 bases and J 6 bases; bases outside gene matches: 14. CDR1 and CDR2 from the germline V gene are SGHDT and YYEEEE. This CDR3 is 16 amino acids long. The CDR3 DNA sequence: TGTGCCAGCAGCTCGCAGCGCGGGAGGAGGGGAACCGAGCAGTACTTC. Amino acids: CASSSQRGRRGTEQYF.

The rearrangement uses TRBV14 and TRBJ2-2, with D possibly TRBD2 on 5 matching bases. Germline V gene sequence: CDR1 SGHDN, CDR2 FVKESK. This CDR3 comprises 12 residues. Trimming shortened V by 4 bases and J by 7 bases, and 7 bases separated the two germline ends. CDR3 sequence: CASSPRGGELFF. Written as DNA, the CDR3 is TGTGCCAGCAGCCCACGGGGCGGGGAGCTGTTTTTT.

This chain uses TRBV7-2 with TRBJ2-5; 12 nucleotides align to TRBD2. The V gene's germline CDR1 is SGHTA and CDR2 FQGNSA. The junction had 10 bases not matched to a gene; V was cut back by 4 bases and J by 4 bases. CDR3 length equals 17 residues. DNA for the CDR3: TGTGCCAGCAGCTCGAGGGGGCTAGCGGGGGGGAGAGAGACCCAGTACTTC. Translation gives CASSSRGLAGGRETQYF. Full variable domain (remainder filled in from reference TRBV7-2 and TRBJ2-5): GAGVSQSPSNKVTEKGKDVELRCDPISGHTALYWYRQSLGQGLEFLIYFQGNSAPDKSGLPSDRFSAERTGGSVSTLTIQRTQQEDSAVYLCASSSRGLAGGRETQYFGPGTRLLVL.

J is TRBJ2-1 and V is TRBV4-1; 8 bases map to TRBD2. V shed 0 bases and J 8 bases; nucleotides not matched to a gene: 9. The CDR3 has 16 amino acids. Germline CDR1 and CDR2: MGHRA and YSYEKL. The CDR3 loop is CASSQEKLAVRDEQFF. The CDR3 DNA sequence: TGCGCCAGCAGCCAAGAAAAACTAGCGGTTAGGGATGAGCAGTTCTTC.

The V and J genes are TRBV6-5 and TRBJ1-2, with a tentative D call TRBD1 (6 bases). CDR3 length: 13 residues. The germline CDR1 and CDR2 sequences are MNHEY and SVGAGI. V lost 11 bases and J 4 bases, leaving 17 bases between the germline ends. CDR3 in amino acids: CASRKGGGYGYTF. The CDR3 DNA sequence: TGTGCCTCCCGGAAAGGGGGTGGCTATGGCTACACCTTC.

This chain links TRBV29-1 with TRBJ2-7; the D gene is possibly TRBD2 (6 bases). V was cut by 4 bases and J by 2 bases, with 15 bases left in between. The V gene's germline CDR1 is SQVTM and CDR2 ANQGSEA. CDR3 length equals 14 residues. This CDR3 is CSVGMRDQTYEQYF. As DNA, the CDR3 is TGCAGCGTTGGGATGCGGGACCAAACCTACGAGCAGTACTTC.

The chain couples TRBV6-5 to TRBJ2-1, with a tentative D call TRBD2 (5 bases). The CDR3 runs to 15 residues. V lost 2 bases, J lost 9 bases, and 17 bases lay in between. Germline CDR1 is MNHEY and CDR2 is SVGAGI. This CDR3 reads CASSYGESLVGEQFF. The CDR3 region has the DNA TGTGCCAGCAGTTACGGGGAGTCCCTGGTCGGTGAGCAGTTCTTC.

This clone was detected only once. V is TRBV7-2 and J is TRBJ2-1; tentatively, D is TRBD2 (5 bases). Trimming took off 3 bases at V and 4 bases at J, with 10 bases between the two ends. The CDR3 sequence is 14 residues long. Germline loops: CDR1 SGHTA, CDR2 FQGNSA. CDR3 nucleotides: TGTGCCAGCAGCTTCGGGGTAGGGTACAATGAGCAGTTCTTC. Translated: CASSFGVGYNEQFF.

The chain carries TRBV5-6 and TRBJ2-5, with D perhaps TRBD2 (6 bases). The tail of the sequence fits TRBJ2-7 better, so the J call may be wrong. CDR1 and CDR2 from the germline V gene are SGHDT and YYEEEE. The CDR3 is 15 amino acids. The CDR3: CASSPDGGITYEQYF. DNA for the CDR3: TGTGCCAGCAGCCCAGACGGGGGTATCACCTACGAGCAGTACTTC.

This chain connects TRBV28 to TRBJ2-3; possibly TRBD2 for D (6 bases). The CDR3 is made up of 16 amino acids. In germline, CDR1 is MDHEN, CDR2 SYDVKM. V was cut by 3 bases and J by 3 bases, with 16 bases left in between. In DNA form, the CDR3 reads TGTGCCAGCAGTTTTTTTCGACTAGTTGGTACAGATACGCAGTATTTT. Residues: CASSFFRLVGTDTQYF.

Written as DNA, the CDR3 is TGCAGCGCCGAGGGCAGGGGCTATCTGAGTGAGCAGTTCTTC. Its translation: CSAEGRGYLSEQFF. The J gene is TRBJ2-1, the V gene TRBV29-1; possibly TRBD1 for D (6 bases). Germline CDR1 and CDR2: SQVTM and ANQGSEA. CDR3 length: 14 residues. The ends were cut back, 7 bases at V and 9 bases at J, with 22 bases in the middle.

The J gene is TRBJ1-2, the V gene TRBV13; a weak D match, TRBD1 (6 bases). Trimming took off 1 base at V and 13 bases at J, with 16 bases between the two ends. The CDR3 runs 13 residues. The germline CDR1 and CDR2 sequences are PRHDT and FYEKMQ (reference sequence). CDR3 DNA: TGTGCCAGCAGCTTAGTTCAGGGGAAGGGTCCCACCTTC. Translating it yields CASSLVQGKGPTF.

The chain carries TRBV7-8 and TRBJ2-5, with a tentative D call TRBD1 (7 bases). Germline V gene data show CDR1 as SGHVS and CDR2 as FQNEAQ. V was pared by 5 bases and J by 7 bases, with 23 bases between. The CDR3 sequence is 16 residues long. CDR3 coding DNA: TGTGCCAGCAGCCAGAGGGGCAGGGGGGACTGGGGGACCCAGTACTTC. It encodes CASSQRGRGDWGTQYF.

This chain joins TRBV27 and TRBJ1-4; a possible D gene is TRBD1 (5 bases). The CDR3 covers 16 residues. Germline V gene sequence: CDR1 MNHEY, CDR2 SMNVEV (reference sequence). Trimming cost V 6 bases and J 1 base, with 15 bases left between them. The CDR3 loop reads CASSAGLRETNEKLFF. The CDR3, as DNA: TGTGCCAGCAGCGCGGGGCTCCGCGAAACTAATGAAAAACTGTTTTTT.

This clone occurred a few times. This chain links TRBV7-2 with TRBJ1-1; no clear D. Germline-derived CDR1 and CDR2 are SGHTA and FQGNSA. V lost 3 bases, J lost 5 bases, and 7 bases lay in between. The CDR3 spans 12 residues. Written as DNA, the CDR3 is TGTGCCAGCAGCTTCTGGCGGACTGAAGCTTTCTTT. The encoded protein is CASSFWRTEAFF.

The rearrangement uses TRBV7-8 and TRBJ2-5; TRBD2 matches 11 bases. Losses at the gene ends were 7 bases for V and 5 bases for J; bases not matched to a gene: 12. This CDR3 is 16 amino acids long. From germline, CDR1 is SGHVS and CDR2 FQNEAQ. The DNA of the CDR3 is TGTGCCAGCACCCCGGGGACTAGCGGACTCCGGGAGACCCAGTACTTC. Amino acid sequence: CASTPGTSGLRETQYF.

The rearrangement joins TRBV6-1 to TRBJ2-2; 11 bases fit TRBD2. This CDR3 is 15 amino acids long. Germline V gene lookup returns CDR1 MNHNS and CDR2 SASEGT. The ends lost 5 bases at V and 6 bases at J; junction bases unmatched: 5. Here the CDR3 reads CASSQGLAGPGELFF. In nucleotides, the CDR3 is TGTGCCAGCAGTCAAGGACTAGCGGGTCCCGGGGAGCTGTTTTTT.

Only one count was recorded for this clone. The chain is built from TRBV21-1 and TRBJ2-5; the D call of TRBD2 is as the table states it, not checked on the DNA. TRBV21-1 is marked as a pseudogene. The CDR3 has 20 residues. The CDR3: CASSTRGGRGLERKQETQYF. CDR3 coding DNA: TGTGCCAGCAGCACCCGGGGAGGGCGGGGGCTCGAAAGAAAGCAAGAGACCCAGTACTTC.

The rearrangement links TRBV9 to TRBJ2-1; a weak D match, TRBD2 (5 bases). CDR3 length: 16 residues. Germline values: CDR1 SGDLS, CDR2 YYNGEE. Between the trimmed V and J ends, which lost 0 bases and 1 base, there was a span of 11 bases. DNA for the CDR3: TGTGCCAGCAGCGTAGAGGCGGACTGGTCCTACAATGAGCAGTTCTTC. Protein sequence: CASSVEADWSYNEQFF. Together with reference TRBV9 and TRBJ2-1, the CDR3 gives the full variable domain: DSGVTQTPKHLITATGQRVTLRCSPRSGDLSVYWYQQSLDQGLQFLIQYYNGEERAKGNILERFSAQQFPDLHSELNLSSLELGDSALYFCASSVEADWSYNEQFFGPGTRLTVL.

The chain is built from TRBV5-4 and TRBJ1-2, with D hard to call. V dropped 4 bases and J dropped 0 bases, with 13 bases sitting between them. The CDR3 runs 15 residues. Germline CDR1 reads SGHNT; CDR2 reads YYREEE (reference sequence). CDR3 nucleotides: TGTGCCAGCAGCCACCGGCGGGTTCCTAACTATGGCTACACCTTC. It translates to CASSHRRVPNYGYTF.

This clone has a handful of counts. CDR3 DNA: TGTGCCAGCAGCTTAAACAGGGAAGCTTTCTTT. It is translated as CASSLNREAFF. The chain recombines TRBV7-2 with TRBJ1-1, with D perhaps TRBD1 (5 bases). The V gene's germline CDR1 is SGHTA and CDR2 FQGNSA. This CDR3 is 11 amino acids long. V shed 2 bases and J shed 8 bases, with 6 bases lying between them.

The chain combines TRBV25-1 with TRBJ2-1; perhaps TRBD1 as D (7 bases). With 3 bases removed from V and 5 bases from J, the gap between germline ends came to 11 bases. The germline CDR1 and CDR2 sequences are MGHDK and SYGVNS. The CDR3 is made up of 14 amino acids. Here the CDR3 reads CASSESGGHNEQFF. The CDR3 region has the DNA TGTGCCAGCAGTGAGTCAGGGGGGCACAATGAGCAGTTCTTC.

This clone was detected once. The chain carries TRBV5-1 and TRBJ1-1, with D perhaps TRBD1 (6 bases). The CDR3 totals 15 residues. Trimming took 2 bases from V and 0 from J, leaving 11 bases between them. Germline CDR1 is SGHRS and CDR2 is YFSETQ. The CDR3, as DNA: TGCGCCAGCAGCTTAATGACAGGCATGAACACTGAAGCTTTCTTT. It translates to CASSLMTGMNTEAFF.

The CDR3 spells CASSLGTSGQETQYF. The CDR3 DNA reads TGTGCCAGTAGTCTCGGGACTAGCGGACAAGAGACCCAGTACTTC. This rearrangement joins TRBV19 to TRBJ2-5, with 11 positions matching TRBD2. With 5 bases clipped from V and 2 bases from J, the junction kept 4 bases outside the gene matches. CDR1 LNHDA and CDR2 SQIVND come from the germline V gene (reference sequence). The CDR3 loop spans 15 amino acids. Full variable domain (rest looked up from reference TRBV19 and TRBJ2-5): DGGITQSPKYLFRKEGQNVTLSCEQNLNHDAMYWYRQDPGQGLRLIYYSQIVNDFQKGDIAEGYSVSREKKESFPLTVTSAQKNPTAFYLCASSLGTSGQETQYFGPGTRLLVL.